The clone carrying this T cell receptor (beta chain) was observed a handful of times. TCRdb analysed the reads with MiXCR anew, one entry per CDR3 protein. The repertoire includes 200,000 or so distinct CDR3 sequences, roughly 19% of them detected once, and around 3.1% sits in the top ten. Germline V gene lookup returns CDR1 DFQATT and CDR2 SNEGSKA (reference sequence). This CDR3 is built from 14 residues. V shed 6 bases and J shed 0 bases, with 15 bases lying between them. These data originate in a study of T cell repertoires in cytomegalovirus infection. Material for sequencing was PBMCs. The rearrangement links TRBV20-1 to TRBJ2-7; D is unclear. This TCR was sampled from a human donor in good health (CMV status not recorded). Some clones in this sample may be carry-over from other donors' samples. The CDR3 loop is CSASDTRSSYEQYF. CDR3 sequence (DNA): TGCAGTGCCTCCGACACCAGGAGCTCCTACGAGCAGTACTTC.